This T cell receptor beta chain was found in a study of T cells in localized non-small cell lung cancer (dated by TCRdb to 2020 to 2022). For context, the study as a whole: T cell repertoires of some 240 early-stage NSCLC patients were analyzed, with tumors being compared against uninvolved tumor-adjacent lungs. The cohort was made up of some 240 treatment-naive NSCLC patients whose localized lung tumors had been resected. Of the NSCLC patients, 120 to 150 were male and around 99 were female, and the mean age was about 69 years. Overall results and qualifications from the work: Because multi-region tumor sequencing was not done, intratumor heterogeneity could not be ruled out. Because of the exploratory design, TCR variables were selected using unadjusted p-values without false-discovery rate correction. Uninvolved tumor-adjacent lung showed the highest T cell clonality, higher than tumor, which suggests more focused antigenic responses in the adjacent lung. A median of 57 of the top 100 tumor clones turned up in the paired uninvolved adjacent lung, and some 27 of those clones also ranked among the top 100 of that same adjacent lung. Longer overall survival was associated with higher blood T cell density, whereas shorter survival was associated with higher adjacent-lung clonality.

The immunoSEQ Assay was used to sequence TCR beta CDR3 regions from DNA. The study's processing was this. To compute T cell density, TCR beta template counts were normalized to usable DNA, which was estimated by amplifying housekeeping genes. Using the preseqR package, richness was estimated by extrapolating to 120,000 templates for tissue samples and 400,000 templates for PBMC samples. Clonality was calculated as one minus Pielou's evenness. To identify tissue-enriched TCRs, differential abundance testing was run on productive amino-acid clonotypes with a minimum total count of 5 and an alpha of 0.1. The Jaccard Index and the Morisita Overlap Index were used to quantify repertoire overlap between compartments. GLIPH grouped TCR beta CDR3s together with public tetramer-defined viral CDR3s, and a viral motif had to include at least three viral sequences and also show V-gene enrichment. TCRdb re-hosts the immuneACCESS table, in-frame sequences only. Its copies lack some clones; in the studies checked, an unresolved V gene accounts for under half of them, and the cause for the rest is not known. V and J calls and clone size are copied from that table; D and trimming were computed from the DNA. In this sample the table shows some 53,000 clones, roughly 89% of which occur a single time. The biggest ten clones account for 18% of the sample.

At diagnosis, peripheral blood, uninvolved tumor-adjacent lung and tumor were collected and were preserved as a mix of fresh-frozen and FFPE material. For TCR repertoire profiling, blood samples were analyzed in the form of peripheral blood mononuclear cells. Cut back by 2 bases and 8 bases, the V and J ends lie 4 bases apart. The CDR3 measures 11 amino acids from cysteine to phenylalanine. CDR3 DNA only is kept here, 33 bases in frame from base 1. Looking up the germline V gene yields CDR1 KGHSH and CDR2 LQKENI. A note on this clone: Its antigen is currently not known. No per-base quality is available; no much larger clone lies one base away.

The sequence derives from a male donor older than 55 with stage III squamous cell lung carcinoma. Sample: peripheral blood, taken before any cancer treatment. The receptor chain draws on TRBV18 and TRBJ2-1; the D gene remains uncertain. CDR3 region: CASSPKDEQFF. At the DNA level, the sequence is TGTGCCAGCTCACCAAAGGATGAGCAGTTCTTC.